Below are 12 T cell receptor beta chains sequenced from a single sample in a study of blood T cells in healthy people across ages. Then a second PCR, running about 7 to 11 cycles, was carried out with a sample-barcoded 5' primer and a J-beta primer mix. TCRdb recomputed calls from the 5' RACE reads with MiXCR, one row per CDR3 protein. The sample gives about 830,000 distinct CDR3 sequences, 58% of which show up once; about 20% is in the top ten. The sequencing sample was made of blood. The receptors stem from a man between 25 and 39 years old in good health.

The chain couples TRBV2 to TRBJ2-5; D unclear. The CDR3 spans 12 residues. Deletions cut 4 bases from V and 2 bases from J, with 5 bases between. Germline V gene sequence: CDR1 SNHLY, CDR2 FYNNEI. CDR3 DNA sequence: TGTGCCAGCAGTGCTCTTCAAGAGACCCAGTACTTC. Translated: CASSALQETQYF.

The chain carries TRBV4-3 and TRBJ2-3; D uncertain. Between the trimmed V and J ends, which lost 4 bases and 4 bases, there was a span of 15 bases. Germline CDR1 is LGHNA and CDR2 is YSLEER. CDR3 length equals 15 residues. The CDR3: CASSLSSQLADTQYF. The CDR3 nucleotides are TGCGCCAGCAGCCTTTCAAGCCAGCTAGCAGATACGCAGTATTTT.

V gene TRBV30 combines with J gene TRBJ2-1; 12 nucleotides line up with TRBD2. Germline assignment: CDR1 GTSNPN and CDR2 SVGIG (reference sequence). Losses at the gene ends were 3 bases for V and 3 bases for J; bases not matched to a gene: 3. The CDR3 runs 15 residues. Written as DNA, the CDR3 is TGTGCCTGGAGCGCTAGCGGGGGGGGCTACAATGAGCAGTTCTTC. It encodes CAWSASGGGYNEQFF.

V gene TRBV5-1 combines with J gene TRBJ2-7; maybe TRBD2 (6 bases). The DNA end favors TRBJ2-5, so the J call may be wrong. The CDR3 extends over 14 amino acids. In germline, CDR1 is SGHRS, CDR2 YFSETQ. The DNA for the CDR3 is TGCGCCGGCACCTCCCGGGACTTACGGGAGACCCAGTACTTC. It translates to CAGTSRDLRETQYF.

V usage is TRBV6-4 and J usage is TRBJ1-2, with D perhaps matching TRBD1 (6 bases). Deletions cut 0 bases from V and 4 bases from J, with 9 bases between. The CDR3 is 14 residues long. Germline CDR1 is MRHNA and CDR2 is SNTAGT. The CDR3: CASSDSLGAYGYTF. The DNA for the CDR3 is TGTGCCAGCAGTGACTCGCTGGGGGCCTATGGCTACACCTTC.

This clonotype showed up just a few times. The chain uses TRBV7-2 and TRBJ1-6, with D possibly matching TRBD1 (6 bases). The CDR3 covers 14 residues. V lost 7 bases and J lost 10, with 17 bases in between. The V gene's germline CDR1 is SGHTA and CDR2 FQGNSA. The CDR3 sequence: CASTQRQVLSPLHF. CDR3 in DNA: TGTGCCAGCACCCAGAGACAGGTTTTGTCACCCCTCCACTTT.

The gene calls are TRBV27 and TRBJ2-1; D gene ambiguous. There are 14 residues in the CDR3. The germline V gene encodes CDR1 MNHEY and CDR2 SMNVEV (reference sequence). The V end lost 4 bases, the J end lost 6 bases, and 13 bases lay between the germline ends. CDR3 sequence: CASSSTFSSNEQFF. Written as DNA, the CDR3 is TGTGCCAGCAGTTCTACCTTTAGTAGCAATGAGCAGTTCTTC.

This sequence joins TRBV28 and TRBJ2-7; 7 nucleotides align to TRBD1. CDR1 is MDHEN, CDR2 SYDVKM, per germline. CDR3 size: 11 residues. V lost 5 bases to trimming and J lost 8 bases; unmatched junction nucleotides: 3. The CDR3 protein is CASSDRAKQYF. The CDR3 DNA is TGTGCCAGCAGTGACAGGGCGAAGCAGTACTTC.

V and J are TRBV21-1 and TRBJ2-1. TRBV21-1 is shown as a pseudogene. The CDR3 is 11 amino acids. DNA for the CDR3: TGTGCCAGCAGCAACCACCTGGTGACGTTCTTC. Its translation is CASSNHLVTFF.

The chain has TRBV7-9 and TRBJ2-7; the D is unclear. CDR3 size: 14 residues. Deletions cut 5 bases from V and 6 bases from J, with 17 bases between. Germline loops: CDR1 SEHNR, CDR2 FQNEAQ (reference sequence). CDR3 coding DNA: TGTGCCAGCAGCCTCGACCTCACCCCATCCGAGCAGTACTTC. As protein: CASSLDLTPSEQYF.

This clonotype occurred once. The chain combines TRBV2 with TRBJ2-5, with 9 positions matching TRBD1. The DNA end is a closer match to TRBJ2-7, so the J assignment may be wrong. The germline CDR1 and CDR2 sequences are SNHLY and FYNNEI. The CDR3 consists of 13 residues. The CDR3 DNA reads TGTGCCAGCAGGGGACAGGGTTCAAACGAGCAGTACTTC. It is translated as CASRGQGSNEQYF.

This clonotype occurred a few times. V is TRBV6-6 and J is TRBJ2-5, with 7 bases aligning to TRBD2. Trimming took 1 base from V and 5 from J; bases not matched to a gene: 16. The V gene's germline CDR1 is MNHNY and CDR2 SVGAGI (reference sequence). The CDR3 is made up of 18 amino acids. CDR3 in amino acids: CASSYYSGRRELLETQYF. CDR3 nucleotide sequence: TGTGCCAGCAGTTACTACTCGGGGCGGCGGGAGCTACTCGAGACCCAGTACTTC.